One and the same sample provided the 4 T cell receptor beta chains below, sequenced in a study of blood T cell repertoires in COVID-19. The data were produced by immunoSEQ multiplex PCR, yet TCRdb's version contains in-frame clones alone and is incomplete. Here the sample spans roughly 120,000 clones, approximately 82% being singletons. Sequenced material: peripheral blood. These receptors originate from a man in his 70s with active or convalescent COVID-19.

V and J are TRBV4-3 and TRBJ1-4, with 9 bases lining up with TRBD1. CDR1 is LGHNA and CDR2 is YSLEER in the germline V gene. The V segment lost 4 bases and the J segment 5 bases; nucleotides outside the gene matches: 2. The CDR3 extends over 14 amino acids. The CDR3 bases are TGCGCCAGCAGCCCGACAGGGGGGAATGAAAAACTGTTTTTT. Translated, it gives CASSPTGGNEKLFF.

V is TRBV18 and J is TRBJ1-2; D gene unclear. Germline CDR1 is KGHSH and CDR2 is LQKENI. V lost 1 base and J lost 4, with 10 bases in between. The CDR3 runs to 14 residues. The CDR3 spells CASSPRELGYGYTF. The CDR3 DNA is TGTGCCAGCTCACCACGGGAGTTAGGCTATGGCTACACCTTC. Drawing the rest from reference TRBV18 and TRBJ1-2, the complete variable domain is NAGVMQNPRHLVRRRGQEARLRCSPMKGHSHVYWYRQLPEEGLKFMVYLQKENIIDESGMPKERFSAEFPKEGPSILRIQQVVRGDSAAYFCASSPRELGYGYTFGSGTRLTVV.

The genes are TRBV27 and TRBJ1-1, with D maybe TRBD1 (6 bases). This CDR3 is built from 15 residues. V shed 4 bases and J shed 5 bases, with 17 bases lying between them. Per the germline V gene, CDR1 is MNHEY and CDR2 is SMNVEV (reference sequence). CDR3 sequence: CASSSRTAGGTEAFF. DNA for the CDR3: TGTGCCAGCAGTTCAAGGACAGCCGGGGGGACTGAAGCTTTCTTT.

Here the CDR3 reads CASSLYRGMNGELFF. The CDR3 nucleotides read TGTGCCAGCAGTTTATACAGGGGTATGAACGGGGAGCTGTTTTTT. The chain couples TRBV6-2 or TRBV6-3 to TRBJ2-2; 7 nucleotides match TRBD1. CDR3 length equals 15 residues. Germline CDR1 and CDR2: MNHEY and SVGEGT. Trimming took 4 bases from V and 7 from J; bases not matched to a gene: 9.